This TCR beta chain appears in the sequencing data of a study of cytomegalovirus exposure and HLA in healthy donors. PCR primers comprised 60 Vbeta and 13 Jbeta primers. Data came from immunoSEQ multiplex PCR; TCRdb stores just in-frame clones and leaves some out. The sample includes roughly 190,000 clones, about four fifths of them seen just once. Findings of the study overall: Later analysis revealed greater clonal expansion in HLA-associated TCR beta chains than in equally common others. TCR sequences were mostly rare, though some public TCRs occurred in many donors. Reports showed the classifier diagnosing cytomegalovirus status with high specificity and sensitivity.

Turning to this clone: Antigen: not known.

The CDR3 runs 15 residues. The V end lost 0 bases, the J end lost 0 bases, and 8 bases lay between the germline ends. The germline V gene encodes CDR1 LGHNA and CDR2 YSLEER. The source is a woman aged 18 to 35 in good health and CMV-seronegative. V usage is TRBV4-3 and J usage is TRBJ1-2; the D gene is possibly TRBD1 (5 bases). Material for sequencing was PBMCs. CDR3 DNA sequence: TGCGCCAGCAGCCAAGAACGGGGGGCTAACTATGGCTACACCTTC. This codes for CASSQERGANYGYTF.